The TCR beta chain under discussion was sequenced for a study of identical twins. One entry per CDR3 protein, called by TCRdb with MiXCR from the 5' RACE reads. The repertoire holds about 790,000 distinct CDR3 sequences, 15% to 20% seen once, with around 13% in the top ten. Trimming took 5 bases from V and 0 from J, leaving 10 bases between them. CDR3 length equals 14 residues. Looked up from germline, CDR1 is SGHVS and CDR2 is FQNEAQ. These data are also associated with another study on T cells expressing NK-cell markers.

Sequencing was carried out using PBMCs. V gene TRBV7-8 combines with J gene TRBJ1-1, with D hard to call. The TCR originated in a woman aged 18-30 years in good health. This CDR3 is CASSPGWMNTEAFF. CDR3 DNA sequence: TGTGCCAGCAGCCCGGGATGGATGAACACTGAAGCTTTCTTT.